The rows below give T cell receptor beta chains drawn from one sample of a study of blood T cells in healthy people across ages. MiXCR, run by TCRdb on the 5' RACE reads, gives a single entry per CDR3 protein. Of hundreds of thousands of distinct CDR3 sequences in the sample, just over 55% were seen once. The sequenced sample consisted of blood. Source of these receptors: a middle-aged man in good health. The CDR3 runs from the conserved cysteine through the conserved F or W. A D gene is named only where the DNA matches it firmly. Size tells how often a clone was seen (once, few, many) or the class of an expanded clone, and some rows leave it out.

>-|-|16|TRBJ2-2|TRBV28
CASTRPLPGSTGELFF
TGTGCCTCGACGCGACCTCTTCCCGGGAGCACCGGGGAGCTGTTTTTT
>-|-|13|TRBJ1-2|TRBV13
CASSLRTDLGYTF
TGTGCCAGCAGCTTACGTACCGACCTGGGCTACACCTTC
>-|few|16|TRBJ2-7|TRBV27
CASSLSFLAPTYEQYF
TGTGCCAGCAGTTTATCCTTCCTAGCGCCAACCTACGAGCAGTACTTC
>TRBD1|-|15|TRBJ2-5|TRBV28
CASGSTGGPQETQYF
TGTGCCAGCGGCTCTACAGGGGGCCCTCAAGAGACCCAGTACTTC
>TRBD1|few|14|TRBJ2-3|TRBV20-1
CSARAPVDRGTQYF
TGCAGTGCTAGGGCCCCCGTGGACAGGGGAACGCAGTATTTT
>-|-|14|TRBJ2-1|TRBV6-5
CASSYEGSYNEQFF
TGTGCCAGCAGTTACGAGGGCTCCTACAATGAGCAGTTCTTC
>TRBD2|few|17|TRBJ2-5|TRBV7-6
CASKKQTSGIHQETQYF
TGTGCCAGCAAGAAACAGACTAGCGGAATACATCAAGAGACCCAGTACTTC
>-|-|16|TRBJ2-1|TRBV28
CASSPSGLGTGNEQFF
TGTGCCAGCAGTCCCTCCGGGTTAGGGACGGGCAATGAGCAGTTCTTC
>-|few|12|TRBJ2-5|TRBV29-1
CSVAVESETQYF
TGCAGCGTCGCCGTCGAGTCAGAGACCCAGTACTTC
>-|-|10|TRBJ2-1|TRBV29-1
CSVADSEQFF
TGCAGCGTTGCTGACAGTGAGCAGTTCTTC
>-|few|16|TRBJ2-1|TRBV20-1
CSAAPRVPSSYNEQFF
TGCAGTGCTGCACCTAGGGTCCCAAGCTCCTACAATGAGCAGTTCTTC
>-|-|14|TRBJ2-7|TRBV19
CASSTRTRIYEQYF
TGTGCCAGTAGTACGCGGACACGCATCTACGAGCAGTACTTC
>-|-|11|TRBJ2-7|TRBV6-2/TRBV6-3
CASSPLVEQYF
TGTGCCAGCAGCCCCCTAGTCGAGCAGTACTTC
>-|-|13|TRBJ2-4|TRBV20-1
CSASSLAKNIQYF
TGCAGTGCTAGTTCCCTAGCCAAAAACATTCAGTACTTC
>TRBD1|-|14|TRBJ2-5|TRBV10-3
CAISESGTEETQYF
TGTGCCATCAGTGAGTCTGGGACAGAAGAGACCCAGTACTTC
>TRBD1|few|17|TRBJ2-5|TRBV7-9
CASSQGTGGGIGETQYF
TGTGCCAGCAGTCAAGGGACAGGCGGTGGGATCGGAGAGACCCAGTACTTC
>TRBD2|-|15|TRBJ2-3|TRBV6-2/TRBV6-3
CASSDLTSVTDTQYF
TGTGCCAGCAGTGACCTGACTAGCGTCACAGATACGCAGTATTTT
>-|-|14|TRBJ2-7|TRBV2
CASRATVSSYEQYF
TGTGCCAGCAGGGCGACTGTGTCCTCCTACGAGCAGTACTTC
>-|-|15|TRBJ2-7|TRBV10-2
CASSADLGHAYEQYF
TGCGCCAGCAGCGCCGATTTGGGACATGCCTACGAGCAGTACTTC
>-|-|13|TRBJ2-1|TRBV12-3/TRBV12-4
CASSETDYNEQFF
TGTGCCAGCAGTGAGACGGATTACAATGAGCAGTTCTTC
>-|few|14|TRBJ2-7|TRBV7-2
CASSTDWSSYEQYF
TGTGCCAGCAGCACGGATTGGTCCTCCTACGAGCAGTACTTC
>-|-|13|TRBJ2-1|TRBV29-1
CSVSTTAVDEQFF
TGCAGCGTTTCCACTACGGCTGTAGATGAGCAGTTCTTC
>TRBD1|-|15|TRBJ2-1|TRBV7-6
CASSEADRKYNEQFF
TGTGCCAGCAGTGAAGCGGACAGGAAGTACAATGAGCAGTTCTTC
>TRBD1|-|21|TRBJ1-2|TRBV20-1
CSARPGTGPSLPVYPNYGYTF
TGCAGTGCTAGACCCGGGACAGGGCCCTCGTTACCCGTCTATCCTAACTATGGCTACACCTTC
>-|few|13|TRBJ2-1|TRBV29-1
CSVGLRGVHEQFF
TGCAGCGTTGGACTCCGAGGCGTCCATGAGCAGTTCTTC
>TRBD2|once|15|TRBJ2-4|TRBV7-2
CASSQILAGKNIQYF
TGTGCCAGCAGCCAGATACTAGCGGGGAAAAACATTCAGTACTTC
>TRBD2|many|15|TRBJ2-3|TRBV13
CASSLSSGGGDTQYF
TGTGCCAGCAGCCTCTCATCGGGGGGGGGAGATACGCAGTATTTT
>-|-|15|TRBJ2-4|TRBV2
CASSETGIQKNIQYF
TGTGCCAGCAGTGAGACGGGGATCCAGAAAAACATTCAGTACTTC
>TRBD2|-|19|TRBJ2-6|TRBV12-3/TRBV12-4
CASSSHLTSGSGGANVLTF
TGTGCCAGCAGTTCCCACCTGACTAGCGGGAGTGGTGGGGCCAACGTCCTGACTTTC